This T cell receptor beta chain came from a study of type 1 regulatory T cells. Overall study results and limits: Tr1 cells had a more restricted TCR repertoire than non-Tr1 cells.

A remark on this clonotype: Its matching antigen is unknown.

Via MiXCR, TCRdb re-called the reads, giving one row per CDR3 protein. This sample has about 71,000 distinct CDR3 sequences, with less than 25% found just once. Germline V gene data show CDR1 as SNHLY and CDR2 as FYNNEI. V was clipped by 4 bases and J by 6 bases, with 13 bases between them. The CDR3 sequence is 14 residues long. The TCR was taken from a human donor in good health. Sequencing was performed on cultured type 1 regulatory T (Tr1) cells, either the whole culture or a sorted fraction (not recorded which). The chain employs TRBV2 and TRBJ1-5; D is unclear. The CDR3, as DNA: TGTGCCAGCAGTGTAAGGGCAGGTCCTCAGCCCCAGCATTTT. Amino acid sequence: CASSVRAGPQPQHF.